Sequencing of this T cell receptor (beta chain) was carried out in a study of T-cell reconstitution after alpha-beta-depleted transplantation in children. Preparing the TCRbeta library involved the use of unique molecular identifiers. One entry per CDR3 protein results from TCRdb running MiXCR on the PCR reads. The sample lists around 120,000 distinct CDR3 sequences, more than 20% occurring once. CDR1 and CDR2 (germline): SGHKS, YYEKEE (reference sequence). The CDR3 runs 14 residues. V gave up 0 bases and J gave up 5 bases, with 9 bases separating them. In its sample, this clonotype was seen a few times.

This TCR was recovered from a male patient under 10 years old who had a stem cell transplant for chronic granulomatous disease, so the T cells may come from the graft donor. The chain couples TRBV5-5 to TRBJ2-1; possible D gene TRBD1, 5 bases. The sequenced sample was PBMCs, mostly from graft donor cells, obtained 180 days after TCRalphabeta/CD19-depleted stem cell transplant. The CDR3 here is CASSLAPGNNEQFF. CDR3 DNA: TGTGCCAGCAGCTTGGCTCCAGGGAACAATGAGCAGTTCTTC.